What follows is one T cell receptor beta chain and its context. Its antigen is currently unknown. This sample was taken from a study of shared clonotypes between healthy human individuals. Findings of the study overall: In a handful of donors, approximately 5% of naive CD4 clonotypes appeared in common. Non-shared clonotypes had lower generation probabilities than clonotypes shared by all four sorted-subset donors.

Germline V gene lookup returns CDR1 SGHTA and CDR2 FQGNSA. The CDR3 consists of 18 residues. V lost 1 base, J lost 2 bases, and 11 bases stayed unmatched. Here immunoSEQ multiplex PCR was the method, and the copy in TCRdb shows in-frame clones only, minus some. Here the sample spans roughly 2.4 million clones, approximately 96% being singletons. All of the donors resided in Nashville, Tennessee, and each was a Caucasian adult. Splitting the CD4+ cells yielded a CD45RA+ naive subset and a CD45RA-negative memory subset. The source of this sequence is a man between 18 and 35 years old in good health. The sequenced sample was naive CD4+ T cells sorted from blood. As to subset: CD45RA+ positively selected. The rearrangement links TRBV7-2 to TRBJ2-7; 10 nucleotides match TRBD2. The CDR3 DNA sequence: TGTGCCAGCAGCTTAGTTGCTTTCCTAGCGGGAGACGCCTACGAGCAGTACTTC. Residues: CASSLVAFLAGDAYEQYF.